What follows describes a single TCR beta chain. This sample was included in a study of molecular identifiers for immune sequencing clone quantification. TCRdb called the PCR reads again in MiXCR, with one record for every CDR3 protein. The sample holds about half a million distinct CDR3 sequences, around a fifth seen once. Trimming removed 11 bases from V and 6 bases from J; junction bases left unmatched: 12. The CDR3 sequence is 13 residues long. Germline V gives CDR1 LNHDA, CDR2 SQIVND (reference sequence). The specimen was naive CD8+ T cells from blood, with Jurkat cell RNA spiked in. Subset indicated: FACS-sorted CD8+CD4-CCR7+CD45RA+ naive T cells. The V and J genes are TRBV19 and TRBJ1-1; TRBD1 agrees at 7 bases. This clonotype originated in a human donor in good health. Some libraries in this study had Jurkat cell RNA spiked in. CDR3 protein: CAGSTGEGAEAFF. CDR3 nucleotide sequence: TGTGCCGGATCTACAGGGGAAGGGGCTGAAGCTTTCTTT.